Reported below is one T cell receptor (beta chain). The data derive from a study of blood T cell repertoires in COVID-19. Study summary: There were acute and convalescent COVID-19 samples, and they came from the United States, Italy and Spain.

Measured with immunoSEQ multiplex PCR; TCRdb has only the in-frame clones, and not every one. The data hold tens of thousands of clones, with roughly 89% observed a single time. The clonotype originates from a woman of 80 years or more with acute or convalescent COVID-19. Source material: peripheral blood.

The CDR3 protein is CASSGEAEAFF. In nucleotides, the CDR3 is TGTGCCAGCAGTGGTGAGGCTGAAGCTTTCTTT. The gene calls are TRBV2 and TRBJ1-1; D ambiguous. V was clipped by 4 bases and J by 6 bases, with 6 bases between them. The germline V gene has CDR1 SNHLY and CDR2 FYNNEI. CDR3 length equals 11 residues.